These 21 T cell receptor beta chains were sequenced from one sample in a study of blood T cell repertoires in COVID-19 (dated by TCRdb to the early 2020s). The method behind the library was the immunoSEQ multiplex PCR assay. Not all clones reach the TCRdb copy of this immuneACCESS table, which keeps in-frame sequences only. Checked studies attribute under half of the gap to unresolved V genes and leave the rest unexplained. This sample holds around 210,000 clones; roughly 90% were observed only once. The ten largest clones capture approximately 8.2% of the sample. Sequences were obtained from PBMCs or T cells enriched from blood (not recorded which). Receptors originate from a woman between 18 and 30 years old who had recovered from COVID-19.

The genes are TRBV5-1 and TRBJ2-3; TRBD1 agrees at 11 bases. The germline CDR1 and CDR2 sequences are SGHRS and YFSETQ. V was clipped by 4 bases and J by 6 bases; unmatched bases: 13. This CDR3 is built from 17 residues. DNA for the CDR3: TGCGCCAGCAGCCCCAGGACAGGGGGCAAAGTAACGGATACGCAGTATTTT. Residues: CASSPRTGGKVTDTQYF.

This clone was seen a handful of times. The chain links TRBV7-7 to TRBJ2-2; TRBD1 agrees at 9 bases. The CDR3 length is 14 residues. The V gene's germline CDR1 is SSHAT and CDR2 FNYEAQ (reference sequence). Trimming at V came to 5 bases and at J to 10 bases, leaving 8 bases not matched to a gene. CDR3 loop: CASSALQGAEELFF. CDR3 DNA sequence: TGTGCCAGCAGCGCTCTACAGGGGGCGGAGGAGCTGTTTTTT.

This clone came up once. The V call is TRBV9, the J call TRBJ1-2; TRBD1 agrees at 7 bases. Germline CDR1 SGDLS, CDR2 YYNGEE. V shed 4 bases and J 5 bases; nucleotides not matched to a gene: 14. The CDR3 is made up of 16 amino acids. The CDR3 coding sequence is TGTGCCAGCAGCCAAGAACCAGGGACAGCGACTTATGGCTACACCTTC. Its translation is CASSQEPGTATYGYTF.

The count of this clone is one. The chain couples TRBV15 to TRBJ2-7; D is perhaps TRBD1 (5 bases). In germline, CDR1 is LNHNV, CDR2 YYDKDF (reference sequence). CDR3 size: 15 residues. Deletions cut 1 base from V and 1 base from J, with 11 bases between. DNA for the CDR3: TGTGCCACCAGCAGAGTTGGAAGGGGTTCCTACGAGCAGTACTTC. Amino acids: CATSRVGRGSYEQYF. The variable domain in full, completed from reference TRBV15 and TRBJ2-7, reads DAMVIQNPRYQVTQFGKPVTLSCSQTLNHNVMYWYQQKSSQAPKLLFHYYDKDFNNEADTPDNFQSRRPNTSFCFLDIRSPGLGDTAMYLCATSRVGRGSYEQYFGPGTRLTVT.

The chain is built from TRBV6-4 and TRBJ2-7; 9 bases align to TRBD1. The length of the CDR3 is 15 residues. Per the germline V gene, CDR1 is MRHNA and CDR2 is SNTAGT. V trimming: 6 bases; J trimming: 4 bases; junction bases outside the gene matches: 10. CDR3 protein: CASRPVGQGGYEQYF. As DNA, the CDR3 is TGTGCCAGCAGGCCGGTGGGACAGGGAGGGTACGAGCAGTACTTC.

The chain joins TRBV12-5 to TRBJ2-5; D perhaps matches TRBD2 (5 bases). CDR1 is LGHNT, CDR2 FRNRAP, per germline. The CDR3 spans 16 residues. The V end lost 0 bases, the J end lost 1 base, and 12 bases lay between the germline ends. CDR3 amino acids: CASGLVQSRGQETQYF. Here the CDR3 DNA reads TGTGCTAGTGGTTTGGTACAGTCCCGGGGCCAAGAGACCCAGTACTTC.

The V call is TRBV18, the J call TRBJ1-3; D call uncertain. Looked up from germline, CDR1 is KGHSH and CDR2 is LQKENI. The CDR3 is made up of 15 amino acids. V lost 2 bases, J lost 0 bases, and 8 bases lay in between. The CDR3 loop reads CASSPGQLSGNTIYF. The CDR3 DNA reads TGTGCCAGCTCACCAGGGCAGCTCTCTGGAAACACCATATATTTT. Using reference TRBV18 and TRBJ1-3 for the parts outside the CDR3, the full variable domain is NAGVMQNPRHLVRRRGQEARLRCSPMKGHSHVYWYRQLPEEGLKFMVYLQKENIIDESGMPKERFSAEFPKEGPSILRIQQVVRGDSAAYFCASSPGQLSGNTIYFGEGSWLTVV.

The chain uses TRBV27 and TRBJ2-3, with 7 nucleotides matching TRBD1. From germline, CDR1 is MNHEY and CDR2 SMNVEV (reference sequence). The CDR3 runs to 15 residues. The trim removed 9 bases at V and 4 bases at J, leaving 13 bases unmatched. The CDR3: CASSPTGYSADTQYF. The CDR3 coding sequence is TGTGCCAGTAGCCCGACAGGGTATAGTGCAGATACGCAGTATTTT.

This clone has just a few counts. The chain joins TRBV2 to TRBJ1-2, with a possible D match to TRBD1 (5 bases). The CDR3 spans 14 residues. V was cut by 6 bases and J by 4 bases, with 15 bases left in between. Germline V CDR1 and CDR2: SNHLY, FYNNEI. CDR3 nucleotide sequence: TGTGCCAGCAGGGTCGGAGGGGCATCCTATGGCTACACCTTC. Its protein product is CASRVGGASYGYTF.

The CDR3 spells CASSHWTADGYTF. CDR3 bases: TGTGCCAGCAGCCACTGGACAGCGGACGGCTACACCTTC. The rearrangement uses TRBV12-3 or TRBV12-4 and TRBJ1-2; possible D gene TRBD1, 6 bases. This CDR3 has 13 residues. V was pared by 6 bases and J by 8 bases, with 16 bases between.

V is TRBV27 and J is TRBJ1-2; 10 positions agree with TRBD1. The V and J ends lost 8 bases and 6 bases, in that order; junction bases with no gene match: 6. Germline CDR1 and CDR2: MNHEY and SMNVEV (reference sequence). The CDR3 is 13 residues long. The CDR3 region has the DNA TGTGCCAGCGGGAGGGACAGGGGCAATGGCTACACCTTC. It specifies CASGRDRGNGYTF.

This rearrangement joins TRBV15 to TRBJ2-3; D is perhaps TRBD2 (7 bases). With 9 bases removed from V and 0 bases from J, the gap between germline ends came to 13 bases. The CDR3 has 14 amino acids. Germline values: CDR1 LNHNV, CDR2 YYDKDF (reference sequence). DNA for the CDR3: TGTGCCACGGGGGGGCCCCGTAGCACAGATACGCAGTATTTT. This sequence encodes CATGGPRSTDTQYF. Drawing the rest from reference TRBV15 and TRBJ2-3, the complete variable domain is DAMVIQNPRYQVTQFGKPVTLSCSQTLNHNVMYWYQQKSSQAPKLLFHYYDKDFNNEADTPDNFQSRRPNTSFCFLDIRSPGLGDTAMYLCATGGPRSTDTQYFGPGTRLTVL.

CDR3 loop: CASSLGLAGVYEQYF. The CDR3, as DNA: TGTGCCAGCAGCTTGGGACTAGCGGGGGTATACGAGCAGTACTTC. The chain links TRBV7-2 to TRBJ2-7; 14 nucleotides line up with TRBD2. This CDR3 contains 15 residues. Germline V CDR1 and CDR2: SGHTA, FQGNSA. After removal of 3 bases from V and 4 bases from J, the junction contained 2 bases not matched to a gene.

Notes on this clone: One end of the junction does not line up with germline, which may come from a read error. The V call is TRBV12-3 or TRBV12-4, the J call TRBJ1-1; D ambiguous. The CDR3 sequence is 13 residues long. The CDR3 spells CASGFLSNTEAFF. For the CDR3, the DNA is TGTGCCAGCGGTTTCTTATCGAACACTGAAGCTTTCTTT.

The chain carries TRBV12-5 and TRBJ1-1, with D perhaps TRBD1 (5 bases). V dropped 5 bases and J dropped 7 bases, with 11 bases sitting between them. Germline lookup yields CDR1 LGHNT and CDR2 FRNRAP. CDR3 length equals 12 residues. The CDR3 nucleotides are TGTGCTAGTGGTCCCCGGGGGGATGAAGCTTTCTTT. It codes for CASGPRGDEAFF.

The sample holds one count of this clone. The chain is built from TRBV6-4 and TRBJ1-5; 8 positions match TRBD1. CDR1 is MRHNA and CDR2 is SNTAGT in the germline V gene. Germline trimming cut 11 bases from V and 7 bases from J; bases unmatched to any gene: 13. The CDR3 sequence is 14 residues long. CDR3 bases: TGTGCCTTACGCCGGGACAGGCGGCGACAGCCCCAGCATTTT. This codes for CALRRDRRRQPQHF.

Concerning this clone: The germline gene is not matched at one end of the junction; a read error may be the cause. The rearrangement joins TRBV5-1 to TRBJ2-3, with 10 nucleotides matching TRBD1. Per the germline V gene, CDR1 is SGHRS and CDR2 is YFSETQ. The CDR3 covers 14 residues. The CDR3 reads CASKETGGTDTQYF. In nucleotides, the CDR3 is TGCGCCAGCAAGGAGACAGGGGGCACGGATACGCAGTATTTT. Variable domain in full (rest from reference TRBV5-1 and TRBJ2-3): KAGVTQTPRYLIKTRGQQVTLSCSPISGHRSVSWYQQTPGQGLQFLFEYFSETQRNKGNFPGRFSGRQFSNSRSEMNVSTLELGDSALYLCASKETGGTDTQYFGPGTRLTVL.

Concerning this clone itself: The same CDR3 also results from other DNA sequences found in this sample. The chain combines TRBV5-1 with TRBJ1-1, with no clear D. V was cut by 2 bases and J by 2 bases, with 10 bases left in between. Per the germline V gene, CDR1 is SGHRS and CDR2 is YFSETQ. The CDR3 consists of 14 residues. The CDR3, as DNA: TGCGCCAGCAGCTTACAAGGAGGCAACACTGAAGCTTTCTTT. Amino acids: CASSLQGGNTEAFF.

V gene TRBV30 combines with J gene TRBJ1-3; 7 bases are shared with TRBD1. CDR1 GTSNPN and CDR2 SVGIG come from the germline V gene (reference sequence). CDR3 size: 12 residues. V lost 0 bases and J lost 14; bases outside the gene matches: 7. CDR3 bases: TGTGCCTGGAGTGTAAAGGACAGGAGGTTATATTTT. It translates to CAWSVKDRRLYF.

The V call is TRBV9, the J call TRBJ1-1; D is possibly TRBD1 (6 bases). This CDR3 region has 15 residues. The V end lost 9 bases, the J end lost 4 bases, and 22 bases lay between the germline ends. Germline V gene data show CDR1 as SGDLS and CDR2 as YYNGEE. CDR3 bases: TGTGCCAACTCGATACAAATTACAGGGCGCACTGAAGCTTTCTTT. This translates into CANSIQITGRTEAFF.

The J gene is TRBJ2-2, the V gene TRBV4-1; TRBD1 matches 7 bases. CDR1 and CDR2 from the germline V gene are MGHRA and YSYEKL. Unmatched junction bases numbered 2, after V lost 0 bases and J lost 1 base. The CDR3 loop spans 16 amino acids. The CDR3 nucleotides are TGCGCCAGCAGCCAAGAGACAGGGTGGAACACCGGGGAGCTGTTTTTT. This sequence encodes CASSQETGWNTGELFF.